A single sample gave rise to the 8 T cell receptor beta chains below, sequenced in a study of OX40 agonist ivuxolimab in advanced cancers. Some clones are missing from TCRdb's copy, which holds only in-frame ones; the method was immunoSEQ multiplex PCR. The sample lists 60,000 to 65,000 clones; nearly 95% were seen once. Sequenced here: CD4+ or CD8+ T cells sorted from blood, sampled in a trial of the OX40 agonist ivuxolimab. Receptors originate from an adult with an advanced solid tumor such as melanoma, head and neck, liver or kidney cancer.

This chain connects TRBV2 to TRBJ2-3; D unresolved. Looked up from germline, CDR1 is SNHLY and CDR2 is FYNNEI. Between the trimmed V and J ends, which lost 3 bases and 6 bases, there was a span of 10 bases. The CDR3 has 13 amino acids. The CDR3 here is CASSDGWSDTQYF. The CDR3 nucleotides read TGTGCCAGCAGTGACGGGTGGAGTGATACGCAGTATTTT.

The chain combines TRBV5-4 with TRBJ2-1; a possible D gene is TRBD2 (5 bases). This CDR3 is built from 18 residues. Deletions cut 3 bases from V and 8 bases from J, with 27 bases between. Germline CDR1 reads SGHNT; CDR2 reads YYREEE (reference sequence). The CDR3 reads CASSSLAPGSGLSDEQFF. DNA of the CDR3: TGTGCCAGCAGCTCGCTCGCCCCGGGATCCGGCCTTTCGGATGAGCAGTTCTTC.

V usage is TRBV5-1 and J usage is TRBJ2-7; D is possibly TRBD1 (6 bases). The CDR3 loop spans 14 amino acids. Germline V gives CDR1 SGHRS, CDR2 YFSETQ. Trimming took off 5 bases at V and 3 bases at J, with 15 bases between the two ends. CDR3 sequence (DNA): TGCGCCAGCAGTCTGGGGACAATATACTACGAGCAGTACTTC. It encodes CASSLGTIYYEQYF.

The rearrangement joins TRBV5-1 to TRBJ2-1, with 12 bases matching TRBD2. V was clipped by 4 bases and J by 7 bases; unmatched bases: 9. Germline values: CDR1 SGHRS, CDR2 YFSETQ. The CDR3 is made up of 16 amino acids. CDR3 protein: CASSPSPGTSGNEQFF. As DNA, the CDR3 is TGCGCCAGCAGCCCGAGTCCCGGGACTAGCGGGAATGAGCAGTTCTTC. Using reference TRBV5-1 and TRBJ2-1 for the parts outside the CDR3, the full variable domain is KAGVTQTPRYLIKTRGQQVTLSCSPISGHRSVSWYQQTPGQGLQFLFEYFSETQRNKGNFPGRFSGRQFSNSRSEMNVSTLELGDSALYLCASSPSPGTSGNEQFFGPGTRLTVL.

This clone was seen only a few times. The V gene is TRBV25-1, the J gene TRBJ2-7; 8 positions match TRBD1. Per the germline V gene, CDR1 is MGHDK and CDR2 is SYGVNS. The length of the CDR3 is 13 residues. J lost 2 bases, V lost 6 bases, and 3 bases had no gene match. CDR3 nucleotides: TGTGCCAGCAGAGAGGACAGGGCCTACGAGCAGTACTTC. It encodes CASREDRAYEQYF.

This chain links TRBV25-1 with TRBJ2-1, with D possibly matching TRBD2 (6 bases). The V and J ends lost 3 bases and 5 bases respectively, with 8 bases between them. The CDR3 loop spans 13 amino acids. Germline loops: CDR1 MGHDK, CDR2 SYGVNS. The CDR3, as DNA: TGTGCCAGCAGTGAGGGACTTCACAATGAGCAGTTCTTC. The encoded protein is CASSEGLHNEQFF. The whole variable domain, remainder taken from reference TRBV25-1 and TRBJ2-1, is EADIYQTPRYLVIGTGKKITLECSQTMGHDKMYWYQQDPGMELHLIHYSYGVNSTEKGDLSSESTVSRIRTEHFPLTLESARPSHTSQYLCASSEGLHNEQFFGPGTRLTVL.

This rearrangement joins TRBV4-1 to TRBJ2-5; the match to TRBD1 covers 8 bases. Unmatched junction bases numbered 9, after V lost 4 bases and J lost 5 bases. The CDR3 contains 15 residues. Germline V CDR1 and CDR2: MGHRA, YSYEKL. The CDR3 DNA reads as TGCGCCAGCAGCCTCTCGGACAGGGAATGGGAGACCCAGTACTTC. This encodes CASSLSDREWETQYF.

This chain uses TRBV6-5 with TRBJ1-2; no definite D call. The CDR3 spans 9 residues. The V end was cut by 6 bases, the J end by 8 bases, with 4 bases between. The germline CDR1 and CDR2 sequences are MNHEY and SVGAGI. CDR3 sequence reads: CASRGGYTF. In nucleotides, the CDR3 is TGTGCCAGCAGGGGAGGCTACACCTTC.